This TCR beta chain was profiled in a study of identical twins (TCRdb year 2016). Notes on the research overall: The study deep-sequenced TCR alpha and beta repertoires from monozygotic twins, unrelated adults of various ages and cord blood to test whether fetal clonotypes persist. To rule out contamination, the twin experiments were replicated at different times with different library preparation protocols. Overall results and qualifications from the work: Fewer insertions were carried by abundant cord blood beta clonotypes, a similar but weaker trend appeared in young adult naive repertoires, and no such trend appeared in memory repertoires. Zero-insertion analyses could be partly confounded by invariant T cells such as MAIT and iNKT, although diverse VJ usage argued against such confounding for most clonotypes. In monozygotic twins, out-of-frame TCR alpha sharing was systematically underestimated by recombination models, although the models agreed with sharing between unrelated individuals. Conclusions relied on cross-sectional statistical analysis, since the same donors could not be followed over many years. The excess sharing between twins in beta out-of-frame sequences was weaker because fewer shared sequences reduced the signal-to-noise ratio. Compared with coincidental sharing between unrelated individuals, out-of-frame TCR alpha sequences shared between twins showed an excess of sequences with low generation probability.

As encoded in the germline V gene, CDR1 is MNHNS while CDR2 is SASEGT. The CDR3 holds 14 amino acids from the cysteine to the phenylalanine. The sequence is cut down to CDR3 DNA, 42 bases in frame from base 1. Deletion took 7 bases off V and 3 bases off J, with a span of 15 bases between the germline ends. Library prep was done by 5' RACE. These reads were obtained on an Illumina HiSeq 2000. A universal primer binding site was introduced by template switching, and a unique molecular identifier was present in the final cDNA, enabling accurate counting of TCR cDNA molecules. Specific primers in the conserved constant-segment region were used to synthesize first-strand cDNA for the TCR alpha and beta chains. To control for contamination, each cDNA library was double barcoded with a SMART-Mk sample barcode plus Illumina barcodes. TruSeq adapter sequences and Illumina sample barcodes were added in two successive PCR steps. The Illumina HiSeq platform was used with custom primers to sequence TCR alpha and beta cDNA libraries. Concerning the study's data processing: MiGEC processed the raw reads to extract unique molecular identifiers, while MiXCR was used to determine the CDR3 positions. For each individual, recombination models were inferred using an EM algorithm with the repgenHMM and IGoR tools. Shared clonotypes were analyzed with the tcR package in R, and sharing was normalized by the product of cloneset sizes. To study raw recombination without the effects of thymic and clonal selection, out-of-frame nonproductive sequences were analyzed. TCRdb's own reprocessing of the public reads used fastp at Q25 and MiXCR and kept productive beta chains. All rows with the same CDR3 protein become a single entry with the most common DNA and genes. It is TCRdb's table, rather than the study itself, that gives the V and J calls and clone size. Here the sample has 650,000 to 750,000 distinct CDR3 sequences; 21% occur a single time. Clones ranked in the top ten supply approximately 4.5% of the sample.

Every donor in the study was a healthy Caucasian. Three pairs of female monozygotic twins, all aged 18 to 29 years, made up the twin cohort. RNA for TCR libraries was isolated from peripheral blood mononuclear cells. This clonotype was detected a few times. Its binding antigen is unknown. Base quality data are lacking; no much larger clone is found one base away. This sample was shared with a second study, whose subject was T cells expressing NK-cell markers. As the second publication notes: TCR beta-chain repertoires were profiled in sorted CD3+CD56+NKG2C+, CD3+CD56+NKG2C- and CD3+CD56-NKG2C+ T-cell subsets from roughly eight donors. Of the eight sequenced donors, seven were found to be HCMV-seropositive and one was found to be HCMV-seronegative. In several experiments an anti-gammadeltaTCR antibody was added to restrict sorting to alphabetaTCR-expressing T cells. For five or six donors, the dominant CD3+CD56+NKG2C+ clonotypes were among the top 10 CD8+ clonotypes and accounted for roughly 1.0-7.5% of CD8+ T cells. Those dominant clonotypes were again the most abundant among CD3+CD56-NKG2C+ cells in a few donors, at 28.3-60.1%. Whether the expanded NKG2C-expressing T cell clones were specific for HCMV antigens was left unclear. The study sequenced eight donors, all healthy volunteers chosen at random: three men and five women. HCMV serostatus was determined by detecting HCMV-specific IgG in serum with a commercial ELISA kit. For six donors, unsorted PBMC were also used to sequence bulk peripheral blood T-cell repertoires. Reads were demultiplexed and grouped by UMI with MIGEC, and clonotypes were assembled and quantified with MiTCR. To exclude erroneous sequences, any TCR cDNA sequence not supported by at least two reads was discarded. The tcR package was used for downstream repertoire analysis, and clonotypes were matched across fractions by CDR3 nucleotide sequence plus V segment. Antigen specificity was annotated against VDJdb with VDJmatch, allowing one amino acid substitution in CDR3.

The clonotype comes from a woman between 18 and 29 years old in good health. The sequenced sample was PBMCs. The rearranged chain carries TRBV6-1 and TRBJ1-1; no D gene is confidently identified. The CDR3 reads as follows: CASTPPGRDTEAFF. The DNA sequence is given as TGTGCCAGCACCCCCCCAGGACGGGACACTGAAGCTTTCTTT.